These T cell receptor beta chains were read from a single sample in a study of blood T cell repertoires in COVID-19. Method: immunoSEQ multiplex PCR; TCRdb's copy keeps in-frame clones and lacks some. The data contain some 180,000 clones, roughly 87% of them seen just once; the ten biggest clones take up about a fifth. Sequencing was done on a sample of peripheral blood. The receptors here all came from a man aged 55 to 69 with active or convalescent COVID-19. The CDR3 runs from the conserved cysteine through the conserved F or W. Each record gives: V gene, CDR3 protein.

v_gene: TRBV4-1
CDR3aa: CASSQDISGGRRDTQYF

v_gene: TRBV29-1
CDR3aa: CSVAPPGGRYNEQFF

v_gene: TRBV10-3
CDR3aa: CAISEGEDTQLWFF

v_gene: TRBV11-2
CDR3aa: CASNTGGRGGSYEQYF

v_gene: TRBV28
CDR3aa: CASSSPSSGANVLTF

v_gene: TRBV18
CDR3aa: CASSPLLGRTTRANTGELFF

v_gene: TRBV6-5
CDR3aa: CASKGYHEQYF

v_gene: TRBV5-6
CDR3aa: CASSSLDQPQHF

v_gene: TRBV5-1
CDR3aa: CASSRGEANEKLFF

v_gene: TRBV5-6
CDR3aa: CASSFIGAEQFF

v_gene: TRBV7-9
CDR3aa: CASSGAGQGAGNTIYF

v_gene: TRBV9
CDR3aa: CASSASGTSGGYEQYF

v_gene: TRBV13
CDR3aa: CASSLEGLVNTQYF

v_gene: TRBV6-5
CDR3aa: CASSYYQGAETQYF

v_gene: TRBV7-3
CDR3aa: CASSPTGGGYNEQFF

v_gene: TRBV4-2
CDR3aa: CASSLRGGAGTDTQYF

v_gene: TRBV29-1
CDR3aa: CSVQGAMYEQYF

v_gene: TRBV2
CDR3aa: CASSVQQKYPIGYTF

v_gene: TRBV25-1
CDR3aa: CASSELGTGGNEQFF

v_gene: TRBV3-1/TRBV3-2
CDR3aa: CASSQEGGEQYF

v_gene: TRBV10-1
CDR3aa: CASSGLAGGEQYF

v_gene: TRBV11-2
CDR3aa: CASSLGLQGSSGNTIYF

v_gene: TRBV9
CDR3aa: CASSAEQGARGDYGYTF

v_gene: TRBV12-5
CDR3aa: CGRDEQFF

v_gene: TRBV7-2
CDR3aa: CASSLVEGQPQHF

v_gene: TRBV5-5
CDR3aa: CASGRAEVAEYNEQFF

v_gene: TRBV12-5
CDR3aa: CASGQGLATQYF

v_gene: TRBV29-1
CDR3aa: CSVLESGYGYTF

v_gene: TRBV3-1/TRBV3-2
CDR3aa: CASSFTGPNQPQHF